The entry below gives a single TCR beta chain sequence along with its context. The antigen is unknown. These data originate in a study of T cell responses to AZD1222 COVID-19 vaccine. Study-wide findings and caveats: Spike was spanned by vaccine-associated CD4 TCRs, with dominance at 160-218 and 743-854.

V was clipped by 5 bases and J by 7 bases, with 11 bases between them. Germline loops: CDR1 KGHSH, CDR2 LQKENI. The CDR3 is 12 amino acids. The method was immunoSEQ multiplex PCR; TCRdb's version includes in-frame clones alone and lacks a portion of them. The sample has roughly 130,000 clones; about nine tenths are singletons. The chain couples TRBV18 to TRBJ1-1; D is unclear. The receptor comes from an adult in good health. The specimen comprised peripheral blood, sampled on day 0 of AZD1222 vaccination. The CDR3 protein is CASSESRGEAFF. The CDR3 DNA reads as TGTGCCAGCTCAGAGAGCCGGGGTGAAGCTTTCTTT.